The 20 T cell receptor beta chains in this list originate from one sample, sequenced in a study of neurological immune-mediated disorders. From the 5' RACE reads, TCRdb called clonotypes with MiXCR, one entry per CDR3 protein. The table shows tens of thousands of distinct CDR3 sequences, with less than 4% occurring only once. The sample comprised PBMCs. These receptors were obtained from a man aged 55 to 70 with multiple sclerosis.

Ten or more counts support this clonotype. The chain joins TRBV15 to TRBJ2-5; possible D gene TRBD2, 6 bases. The CDR3 has 12 amino acids. Trimming left V 5 bases short and J 5 bases short, with 9 bases between. Germline-derived CDR1 and CDR2 are LNHNV and YYDKDF (reference sequence). Written as DNA, the CDR3 is TGTGCCACCAGCGAGGGGAGGGAGACCCAGTACTTC. The encoded protein is CATSEGRETQYF.

This clonotype was detected ten times or more. This chain connects TRBV7-2 to TRBJ2-3; TRBD1 matches at 9 bases. Germline V lookup: CDR1 SGHTA, CDR2 FQGNSA. The CDR3 is 17 amino acids. The J segment lost 1 base and the V segment lost 0 bases, leaving 5 bases of the junction unmatched. CDR3 region: CASSLARQGVRTDTQYF. The DNA for the CDR3 is TGTGCCAGCAGCTTAGCGCGACAGGGGGTGCGCACAGATACGCAGTATTTT.

This clonotype came up many times. The chain has TRBV10-3 and TRBJ1-3; no clear D gene. The CDR3 is made up of 16 amino acids. Per germline, CDR1 ENHRY and CDR2 SYGVKD. V was pared by 2 bases and J by 1 base, with 12 bases between. CDR3 loop: CAISETPGSSGNTIYF. CDR3 DNA: TGTGCCATCAGTGAGACACCAGGAAGTTCTGGAAACACCATATATTTT.

This clonotype was seen ten or more times. The DNA for the CDR3 is TGCAGTGCTAGAGATCAAGGGTTGGGGGAGCTGTTTTTT. Translated: CSARDQGLGELFF. The chain is built from TRBV20-1 and TRBJ2-2; no definite D call. The CDR3 contains 13 residues. V was trimmed by 0 bases and J by 8 bases, leaving 10 bases between them. Germline CDR1 and CDR2: DFQATT and SNEGSKA (reference sequence).

This clonotype was counted many times. CDR3 sequence: CASIGYGVSEQYF. In DNA form, the CDR3 reads TGTGCCAGCATAGGATATGGGGTATCCGAGCAGTACTTC. The genes are TRBV25-1 and TRBJ2-7; D unresolved. The CDR3 consists of 13 residues. Trimming stripped 7 bases from V and 6 bases from J, with 16 bases between. Germline V gene data show CDR1 as MGHDK and CDR2 as SYGVNS.

This clonotype was counted many times. The chain has TRBV7-9 and TRBJ2-7, with D unresolved. This CDR3 comprises 13 residues. Germline V gives CDR1 SEHNR, CDR2 FQNEAQ (reference sequence). The V and J ends lost 4 bases and 2 bases respectively, with 9 bases between them. The CDR3 nucleotides read TGTGCCAGCAGCTCCTTACAGACCTACGAGCAGTACTTC. This codes for CASSSLQTYEQYF.

The table lists this clonotype with many counts. The chain combines TRBV2 with TRBJ1-1; tentative D call: TRBD1 (6 bases). The CDR3 totals 16 residues. The germline V and J ends were trimmed by 6 bases and 3 bases, with 20 bases remaining between them. Germline V gene data show CDR1 as SNHLY and CDR2 as FYNNEI. The CDR3 DNA reads TGTGCCAGCAGGGGAAACAGGGCGCTTGGGGACACTGAAGCTTTCTTT. It encodes CASRGNRALGDTEAFF. Variable domain in full (rest from reference TRBV2 and TRBJ1-1): EPEVTQTPSHQVTQMGQEVILRCVPISNHLYFYWYRQILGQKVEFLVSFYNNEISEKSEIFDDQFSVERPDGSNFTLKIRSTKLEDSAMYFCASRGNRALGDTEAFFGQGTRLTVV.

This clonotype was detected only a few times. Because it lacks the conserved phenylalanine or tryptophan at the end, this CDR3 is likely a read error. J is TRBJ1-6 and V is TRBV5-6; D not resolved. Germline V lookup: CDR1 SGHDT, CDR2 YYEEEE. The CDR3 is 16 residues long. Trimming shortened V by 0 bases and J by 4 bases, and 11 bases separated the two germline ends. CDR3 in amino acids: CASSLGTHLYNSPLHN. CDR3 in DNA: TGTGCCAGCAGCTTGGGAACTCATCTGTATAATTCACCCCTCCACAAT.

The sample holds many counts of this clonotype. This chain connects TRBV5-6 to TRBJ2-7; D is ambiguous. V lost 2 bases to trimming and J lost 2 bases, with 8 bases between them. There are 13 residues in the CDR3. Germline V CDR1 and CDR2: SGHDT, YYEEEE. Here the CDR3 reads CASSFPHTYEQYF. The CDR3 coding sequence is TGTGCCAGCAGCTTCCCACACACCTACGAGCAGTACTTC.

The table lists this clonotype with many counts. The V call is TRBV3-1, the J call TRBJ2-1; 7 nucleotides line up with TRBD1. V trimming: 4 bases; J trimming: 9 bases; junction bases outside the gene matches: 9. This CDR3 has 14 residues. Germline V gene data show CDR1 as LGHDT and CDR2 as YNNKEL (reference sequence). DNA of the CDR3: TGTGCCAGCAGCCTACTTGTAGGGGGCGGTGAGCAGTTCTTC. Translation: CASSLLVGGGEQFF.

This clonotype was seen many times. This chain joins TRBV7-9 and TRBJ1-1; D is ambiguous. This CDR3 contains 14 residues. Germline V gene sequence: CDR1 SEHNR, CDR2 FQNEAQ (reference sequence). Trimming took off 2 bases at V and 0 bases at J, with 7 bases between the two ends. CDR3 in DNA: TGTGCCAGCAGCTTATTCAGCATGAACACTGAAGCTTTCTTT. Its protein is CASSLFSMNTEAFF.

This clonotype was detected only a few times. This rearrangement joins TRBV18 to TRBJ1-3, with D unclear. Germline V gene lookup returns CDR1 KGHSH and CDR2 LQKENI. V lost 2 bases to trimming and J lost 3 bases, with 8 bases between them. This CDR3 has 14 amino acids. CDR3: CASSPVLDGNTIYF. The CDR3 nucleotides are TGTGCCAGCTCACCAGTCTTAGATGGAAACACCATATATTTT.

This clonotype was recorded many times. The chain joins TRBV20-1 to TRBJ1-4; tentatively, D is TRBD1 (5 bases). The CDR3 length is 15 residues. Germline V gives CDR1 DFQATT, CDR2 SNEGSKA (reference sequence). V lost 6 bases to trimming and J lost 5 bases, with 19 bases between them. The CDR3 sequence is CSASHQGGLNEKLFF. The CDR3 DNA follows: TGCAGTGCCTCCCATCAGGGCGGGTTGAATGAAAAACTGTTTTTT.

There are a few counts of this clonotype. The chain uses TRBV20-1 and TRBJ1-4, with a weak D call TRBD1 (6 bases). The V end was cut by 0 bases, the J end by 5 bases, with 10 bases between. The germline CDR1 and CDR2 sequences are DFQATT and SNEGSKA (reference sequence). The CDR3 has 14 amino acids. The CDR3 DNA reads as TGCAGTGCTAGAGAGGGGGCCCTGAATGAAAAACTGTTTTTT. This encodes CSAREGALNEKLFF.

This clonotype was recorded many times. V usage is TRBV20-1 and J usage is TRBJ1-5; D unclear. Germline V gene sequence: CDR1 DFQATT, CDR2 SNEGSKA (reference sequence). The CDR3 covers 15 residues. Between the trimmed V and J ends, which lost 1 base and 0 bases, there was a span of 10 bases. The CDR3 is CSARVGVSSNQPQHF. Here the CDR3 DNA reads TGCAGTGCTAGAGTTGGTGTTTCTAGCAATCAGCCCCAGCATTTT.

This clonotype came up many times. The chain links TRBV29-1 to TRBJ2-3; tentative D call: TRBD2 (6 bases). The CDR3 contains 13 residues. V was clipped by 5 bases and J by 0 bases, with 9 bases between them. Germline-derived CDR1 and CDR2 are SQVTM and ANQGSEA. CDR3 in DNA: TGCAGCGTTAGCCTAGCGAGCACAGATACGCAGTATTTT. It translates to CSVSLASTDTQYF.

At least ten counts were recorded for this clonotype. The V call is TRBV20-1, the J call TRBJ2-7; possibly TRBD1 or TRBD2 for D (5 bases each). Trimming shortened V by 6 bases and J by 1 base, and 16 bases separated the two germline ends. The CDR3 has 14 amino acids. CDR1 is DFQATT, CDR2 SNEGSKA, per germline (reference sequence). The CDR3 nucleotides are TGCAGTGCCTCAGTCGGGACCATGTCCTACGAGCAGTACTTC. Encoded protein: CSASVGTMSYEQYF.

Note on this clonotype: Being one base from a much bigger clone, this may be a read error. The J gene is TRBJ2-1, the V gene TRBV10-3; 7 positions agree with TRBD1. Trimming removed 6 bases from V and 5 bases from J; junction bases left unmatched: 7. Germline-derived CDR1 and CDR2 are ENHRY and SYGVKD. The CDR3 sequence is 14 residues long. The CDR3 DNA sequence: TGTGCCATCAGCAGGACAGGTGAAGACAATGAGCAGTTCTTC. The encoded protein is CAISRTGEDNEQFF.

This clonotype has a count of ten or more. The genes are TRBV5-1 and TRBJ1-2; tentative D call: TRBD1 (6 bases). Germline V lookup: CDR1 SGHRS, CDR2 YFSETQ. V lost 0 bases to trimming and J lost 6 bases, with 12 bases between them. This CDR3 contains 14 residues. The CDR3 here is CASSLDGGRDGYTF. CDR3 coding DNA: TGCGCCAGCAGCTTGGACGGGGGCCGGGATGGCTACACCTTC. The variable domain in full, completed from reference TRBV5-1 and TRBJ1-2, reads KAGVTQTPRYLIKTRGQQVTLSCSPISGHRSVSWYQQTPGQGLQFLFEYFSETQRNKGNFPGRFSGRQFSNSRSEMNVSTLELGDSALYLCASSLDGGRDGYTFGSGTRLTVV.

In this sample, this clonotype turned up many times. This sequence joins TRBV5-1 and TRBJ1-1, with TRBD1 matching over 7 bases. The V gene's germline CDR1 is SGHRS and CDR2 YFSETQ. This CDR3 comprises 14 residues. V was pared by 4 bases and J by 3 bases, with 6 bases of the junction left unmatched. The CDR3 DNA sequence: TGCGCCAGCAGCCCTAGGGGGCCCGACACTGAAGCTTTCTTT. Protein product: CASSPRGPDTEAFF.